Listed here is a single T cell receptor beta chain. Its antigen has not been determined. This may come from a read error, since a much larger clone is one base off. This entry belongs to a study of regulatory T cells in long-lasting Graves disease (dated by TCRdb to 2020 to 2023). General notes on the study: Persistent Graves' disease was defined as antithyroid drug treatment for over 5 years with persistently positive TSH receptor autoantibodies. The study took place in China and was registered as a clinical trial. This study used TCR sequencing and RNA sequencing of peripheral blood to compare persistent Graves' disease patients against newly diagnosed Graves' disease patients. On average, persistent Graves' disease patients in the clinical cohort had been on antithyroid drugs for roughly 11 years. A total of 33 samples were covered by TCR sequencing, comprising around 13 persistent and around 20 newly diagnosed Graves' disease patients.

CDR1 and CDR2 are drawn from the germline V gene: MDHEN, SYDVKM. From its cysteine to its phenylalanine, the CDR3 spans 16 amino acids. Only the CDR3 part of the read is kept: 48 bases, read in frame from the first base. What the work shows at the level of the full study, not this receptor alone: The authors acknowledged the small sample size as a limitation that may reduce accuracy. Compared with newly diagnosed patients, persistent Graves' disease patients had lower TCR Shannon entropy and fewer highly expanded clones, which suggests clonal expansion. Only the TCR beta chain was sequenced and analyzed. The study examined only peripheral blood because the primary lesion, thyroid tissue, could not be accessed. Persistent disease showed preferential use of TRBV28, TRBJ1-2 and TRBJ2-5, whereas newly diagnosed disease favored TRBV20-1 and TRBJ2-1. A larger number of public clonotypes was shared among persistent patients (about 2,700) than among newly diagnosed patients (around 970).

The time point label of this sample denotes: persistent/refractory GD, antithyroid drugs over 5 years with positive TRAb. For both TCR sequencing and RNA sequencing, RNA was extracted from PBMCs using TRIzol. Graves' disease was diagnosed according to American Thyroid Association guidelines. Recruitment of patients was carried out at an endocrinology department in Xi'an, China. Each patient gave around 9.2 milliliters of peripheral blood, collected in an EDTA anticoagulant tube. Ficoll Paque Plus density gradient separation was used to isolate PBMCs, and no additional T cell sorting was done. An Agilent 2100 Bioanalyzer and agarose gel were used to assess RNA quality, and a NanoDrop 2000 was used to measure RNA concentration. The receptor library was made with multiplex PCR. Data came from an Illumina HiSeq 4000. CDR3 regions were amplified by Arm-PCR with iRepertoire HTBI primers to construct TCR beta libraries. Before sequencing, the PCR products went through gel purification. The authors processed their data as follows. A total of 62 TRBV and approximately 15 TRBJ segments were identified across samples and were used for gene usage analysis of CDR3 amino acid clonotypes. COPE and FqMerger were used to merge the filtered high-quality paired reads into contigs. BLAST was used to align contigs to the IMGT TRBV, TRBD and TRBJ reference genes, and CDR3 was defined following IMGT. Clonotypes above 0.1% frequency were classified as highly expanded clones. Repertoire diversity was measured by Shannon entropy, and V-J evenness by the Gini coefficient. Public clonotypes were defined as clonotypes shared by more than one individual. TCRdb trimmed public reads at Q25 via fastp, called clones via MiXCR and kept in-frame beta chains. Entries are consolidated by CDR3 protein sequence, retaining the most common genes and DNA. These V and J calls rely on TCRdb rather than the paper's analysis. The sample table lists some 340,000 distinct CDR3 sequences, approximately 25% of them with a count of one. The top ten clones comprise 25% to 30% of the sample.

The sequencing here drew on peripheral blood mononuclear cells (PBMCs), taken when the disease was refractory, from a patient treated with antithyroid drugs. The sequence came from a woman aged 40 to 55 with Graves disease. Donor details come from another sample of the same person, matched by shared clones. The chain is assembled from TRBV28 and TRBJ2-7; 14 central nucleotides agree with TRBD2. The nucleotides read TGTGCCAGCAGCTTTTCCGTTACCGGGACTAGCGGGGGCTATCACTTC. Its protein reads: CASSFSVTGTSGGYHF.